One sample yielded the 19 T cell receptor beta chains listed below, sequenced in a study of blood T cell repertoires in COVID-19 (dated by TCRdb to about 2020). Libraries were built with the immunoSEQ multiplex PCR assay. The clones in this table, taken by TCRdb from immuneACCESS, are in-frame only. Not every clone is retained; where verified, under half of the shortfall comes from an unresolved V gene, and the cause of the rest is unknown. The sample includes about 90,000 clones, with 80% observed a single time. The leading ten clones occupy approximately 10% of the sample. The sequenced sample consisted of peripheral blood. The receptor set was obtained from a woman in her 70s with acute or convalescent COVID-19.

The CDR3 region is CASSLLWDRDEQYF. Here the CDR3 DNA reads TGTGCCAGCAGCTTACTTTGGGACAGGGACGAGCAGTACTTC. The rearrangement uses TRBV7-9 and TRBJ2-7; 9 bases are a match to TRBD1. V shed 2 bases, J shed 5 bases, and the junction held 4 bases outside the gene matches. This CDR3 region has 14 residues. The germline V gene has CDR1 SEHNR and CDR2 FQNEAQ (reference sequence).

The rearrangement links TRBV3-1 (or the pseudogene TRBV3-2) to TRBJ2-5; 9 positions match TRBD2. The CDR3 contains 15 residues. The ends lost 3 bases at V and 2 bases at J; junction bases unmatched: 4. Germline values: CDR1 LGHDT, CDR2 YNNKEL (reference sequence). CDR3 sequence: CASSHIGLAQETQYF. The CDR3 DNA reads TGTGCCAGCAGCCATATTGGACTAGCGCAAGAGACCCAGTACTTC.

The chain links TRBV7-2 to TRBJ1-5; a weak D match, TRBD1 (6 bases). This CDR3 has 13 amino acids. Per the germline V gene, CDR1 is SGHTA and CDR2 is FQGNSA. Trimming took 5 bases from V and 16 from J, leaving 21 bases between them. CDR3: CASSPHRGGTPHF. The CDR3 region has the DNA TGTGCCAGCAGCCCCCATAGGGGGGGGACCCCTCATTTT.

Turning to this clone: Other DNA sequences in the same sample also yield this CDR3. The rearrangement joins TRBV7-9 to TRBJ2-5, with D hard to call. This CDR3 contains 11 residues. Looked up from germline, CDR1 is SEHNR and CDR2 is FQNEAQ (reference sequence). Trimming took off 6 bases at V and 2 bases at J, with 4 bases between the two ends. CDR3 amino acids: CASSPQETQYF. CDR3 bases: TGTGCCAGCAGTCCTCAAGAGACCCAGTACTTC.

Only a few counts were recorded for this clone. This chain connects TRBV6-2 or TRBV6-3 to TRBJ2-5; 9 bases fit TRBD2. Trimming cost V 6 bases and J 4 bases; bases outside gene matches: 15. The CDR3 runs 17 residues. CDR1 is MNHEY and CDR2 is SVGEGT in the germline V gene. The CDR3 sequence is CASSKRGAHRPSETQYF. The CDR3 coding sequence is TGTGCCAGCAGCAAGCGGGGGGCCCACCGACCGTCAGAGACCCAGTACTTC.

V and J are TRBV5-1 and TRBJ2-3; a possible D gene is TRBD2 (6 bases). Trimming shortened V by 5 bases and J by 0 bases, and 13 bases separated the two germline ends. CDR3 length equals 15 residues. CDR1 SGHRS and CDR2 YFSETQ come from the germline V gene. The CDR3 sequence is CASRPRGSSTDTQYF. CDR3 sequence (DNA): TGCGCCAGCAGGCCTCGGGGGTCTAGCACAGATACGCAGTATTTT.

This chain connects TRBV28 to TRBJ2-1; 9 bases agree with TRBD2. Germline V gene lookup returns CDR1 MDHEN and CDR2 SYDVKM. The length of the CDR3 is 17 residues. After removal of 6 bases from V and 4 bases from J, the junction contained 13 bases not matched to a gene. In DNA form, the CDR3 reads TGTGCCAGCAGCCCTAACCTTCTAGCGGGAAGTTACAATGAGCAGTTCTTC. Its translation: CASSPNLLAGSYNEQFF.

The rearrangement joins TRBV4-3 to TRBJ1-5; no clear D. Germline CDR1 and CDR2: LGHNA and YSLEER. The CDR3 is 14 amino acids. Trimming stripped 0 bases from V and 6 bases from J, with 9 bases between. CDR3 DNA: TGCGCCAGCAGCCAAGATCTAGACGGTCAGCCCCAGCATTTT. It codes for CASSQDLDGQPQHF.

This clone appeared a few times. This CDR3 is CASSWGGGYEQYF. The CDR3 coding sequence is TGTGCCAGCAGCTGGGGGGGAGGTTACGAGCAGTACTTC. The V and J genes are TRBV7-2 and TRBJ2-7, with 7 nucleotides matching TRBD2. CDR3 size: 13 residues. V shed 4 bases and J 4 bases; nucleotides not matched to a gene: 4. Germline loops: CDR1 SGHTA, CDR2 FQGNSA.

The V and J genes are TRBV4-2 and TRBJ2-3; TRBD2 matches 14 bases. The CDR3 totals 18 residues. The germline V gene has CDR1 LGHNA and CDR2 YNFKEQ. V was pared by 1 base and J by 3 bases, with 6 bases of the junction left unmatched. CDR3 in DNA: TGTGCCAGCAGCCAAGGACTAGCGGGGGGGCCCAGAACAGATACGCAGTATTTT. It codes for CASSQGLAGGPRTDTQYF.

The chain links TRBV5-1 to TRBJ1-1; D uncertain. CDR1 and CDR2 (germline): SGHRS, YFSETQ. Trimming took 5 bases from V and 0 from J, leaving 14 bases between them. The CDR3 consists of 15 residues. The CDR3 reads CASSGSGGLNTEAFF. Here the CDR3 DNA reads TGCGCCAGCAGTGGCAGCGGTGGCCTGAACACTGAAGCTTTCTTT. The variable domain in full, with the rest retrieved from reference TRBV5-1 and TRBJ1-1, is KAGVTQTPRYLIKTRGQQVTLSCSPISGHRSVSWYQQTPGQGLQFLFEYFSETQRNKGNFPGRFSGRQFSNSRSEMNVSTLELGDSALYLCASSGSGGLNTEAFFGQGTRLTVV.

The chain recombines TRBV9 with TRBJ1-1, with 8 bases aligning to TRBD1. Germline CDR1 and CDR2: SGDLS and YYNGEE. This CDR3 comprises 13 residues. Unmatched junction bases numbered 7, after V lost 4 bases and J lost 8 bases. This CDR3 reads CASSISQGGEAFF. The CDR3 DNA reads TGTGCCAGCAGCATCTCACAGGGGGGAGAAGCTTTCTTT.

Of note for this clone: Mismatch with germline at one junction end may stem from a read error. This chain uses TRBV7-6 with TRBJ2-2, with 11 bases matching TRBD1. CDR3 length equals 14 residues. CDR1 SGHVS and CDR2 FNYEAQ come from the germline V gene. The CDR3 DNA follows: TGTGCCAGCAGCTTAGCCTCGGGACAGGGGGGGCTGTTTTTT. This encodes CASSLASGQGGLFF.

The J gene is TRBJ2-7, the V gene TRBV28; TRBD2 agrees at 8 bases. Germline CDR1 MDHEN, CDR2 SYDVKM. This CDR3 comprises 14 residues. Unmatched junction bases numbered 2, after V lost 2 bases and J lost 2 bases. The CDR3 DNA is TGTGCCAGCAGTTTAACGCGGGGGGCCTACGAGCAGTACTTC. Its protein product is CASSLTRGAYEQYF.

CDR3: CASSESGTGDEQYF. The CDR3 DNA sequence: TGTGCCAGCAGCGAATCCGGGACAGGGGACGAGCAGTACTTC. The rearrangement uses TRBV9 and TRBJ2-7; TRBD1 agrees at 10 bases. Per the germline V gene, CDR1 is SGDLS and CDR2 is YYNGEE. The CDR3 sequence is 14 residues long. Losses at the gene ends were 3 bases for V and 5 bases for J; bases not matched to a gene: 5.

The CDR3 DNA reads as TGTGCCAGCAGCGTAGATTTTCGGGGGAACACCGGGGAGCTGTTTTTT. It encodes CASSVDFRGNTGELFF. This rearrangement joins TRBV9 to TRBJ2-2, with D possibly being TRBD2 (5 bases). The CDR3 loop spans 16 amino acids. Germline CDR1 is SGDLS and CDR2 is YYNGEE. V lost 0 bases and J lost 1, with 10 bases in between.

This chain joins TRBV6-5 and TRBJ1-5, with a weak D call TRBD1 (6 bases). The germline gives CDR1 MNHEY, CDR2 SVGAGI. V was shortened by 7 bases and J by 4 bases, with 14 bases between the two germline ends. CDR3 length: 14 residues. CDR3 protein: CASKQGIGNQPQHF. The CDR3 region has the DNA TGTGCCAGCAAGCAGGGGATAGGGAATCAGCCCCAGCATTTT.

V and J are TRBV19 and TRBJ1-5; D ambiguous. V lost 3 bases and J 0 bases, leaving 9 bases between the germline ends. Germline V gene sequence: CDR1 LNHDA, CDR2 SQIVND (reference sequence). CDR3 length: 15 residues. CDR3 in DNA: TGTGCCAGTAGTATTATGGGGAGTAGCAATCAGCCCCAGCATTTT. As protein: CASSIMGSSNQPQHF.

The chain recombines TRBV7-2 with TRBJ1-3; 8 bases are shared with TRBD1. V was clipped by 0 bases and J by 0 bases; unmatched bases: 1. This CDR3 is 16 amino acids long. CDR1 is SGHTA and CDR2 is FQGNSA in the germline V gene. CDR3: CASSLATGASGNTIYF. In DNA, the CDR3 is TGTGCCAGCAGCTTAGCGACAGGGGCCTCTGGAAACACCATATATTTT. Supplemented by reference TRBV7-2 and TRBJ1-3, the full variable domain reads GAGVSQSPSNKVTEKGKDVELRCDPISGHTALYWYRQSLGQGLEFLIYFQGNSAPDKSGLPSDRFSAERTGGSVSTLTIQRTQQEDSAVYLCASSLATGASGNTIYFGEGSWLTVV.